This passage covers 24 T cell receptor beta chains from one sample sequenced in a study of Tregs in tolerant kidney transplant recipients. The data were produced by immunoSEQ multiplex PCR, yet TCRdb's version contains in-frame clones alone and is incomplete. The sample has some 240,000 clones, 80% to 85% seen once; the top ten hold around 0.6%. The sample consisted of CD4+ T cells from blood. These receptors were taken from a human donor in good health.

The CDR3 sequence: CASSFSQGSSGANVLTF. The CDR3 DNA sequence: TGCGCCAGCAGCTTTTCACAGGGGAGCTCTGGGGCCAACGTCCTGACTTTC. The chain recombines TRBV5-1 with TRBJ2-6; 7 bases agree with TRBD1. This CDR3 spans 17 amino acids. The J segment lost 0 bases and the V segment lost 2 bases, leaving 5 bases of the junction unmatched. Germline-derived CDR1 and CDR2 are SGHRS and YFSETQ.

The V gene is TRBV14, the J gene TRBJ1-2; D is unresolved. V lost 0 bases, J lost 5 bases, and 13 bases lay in between. CDR3 size: 15 residues. Germline-derived CDR1 and CDR2 are SGHDN and FVKESK. CDR3 DNA: TGTGCCAGCAGCCAAGATAGAGGCAGAGGATATGGCTACACCTTC. This gives the protein CASSQDRGRGYGYTF.

For the CDR3, the DNA is TGTGCCAGCAGCTTTGCGGGGAACAATGAGCAGTTCTTC. Protein: CASSFAGNNEQFF. The chain couples TRBV5-6 to TRBJ2-1, with a weak D call TRBD2 (6 bases). The germline V gene has CDR1 SGHDT and CDR2 YYEEEE. V lost 2 bases to trimming and J lost 5 bases, with 8 bases between them. The CDR3 is made up of 13 amino acids.

This clone was picked up a small number of times. The chain uses TRBV6-1 and TRBJ2-5; 7 bases line up with TRBD2. CDR1 and CDR2 from the germline V gene are MNHNS and SASEGT. Trimming at V came to 6 bases and at J to 0 bases, leaving 4 bases not matched to a gene. The CDR3 is 14 residues long. DNA of the CDR3: TGTGCCAGCAGGAGGCGGGAGTACCAAGAGACCCAGTACTTC. Its translation is CASRRREYQETQYF.

The V and J genes are TRBV5-1 and TRBJ2-1; maybe TRBD2 (5 bases). Germline CDR1 SGHRS, CDR2 YFSETQ. The CDR3 totals 15 residues. V was clipped by 1 base and J by 2 bases, with 10 bases between them. The CDR3 DNA sequence: TGCGCCAGCAGCTTGATGGGAGAGGCCTACAATGAGCAGTTCTTC. Translation: CASSLMGEAYNEQFF.

This clone occurred once. This chain connects TRBV9 to TRBJ1-2, with D perhaps TRBD1 (5 bases). V dropped 4 bases and J dropped 8 bases, with 21 bases sitting between them. This CDR3 has 15 residues. Germline CDR1 SGDLS, CDR2 YYNGEE. For the CDR3, the DNA is TGTGCCAGCAGCCCTAGTGAGTCAGGGAATAACGGCTACACCTTC. Translating gives CASSPSESGNNGYTF. The full variable domain, its missing parts supplied by reference TRBV9 and TRBJ1-2, is DSGVTQTPKHLITATGQRVTLRCSPRSGDLSVYWYQQSLDQGLQFLIQYYNGEERAKGNILERFSAQQFPDLHSELNLSSLELGDSALYFCASSPSESGNNGYTFGSGTRLTVV.

The chain employs TRBV7-9 and TRBJ2-6; tentatively, D is TRBD1 or TRBD2 (7 bases each). CDR3 length equals 18 residues. V dropped 10 bases and J dropped 0 bases, with 22 bases sitting between them. Germline CDR1 is SEHNR and CDR2 is FQNEAQ (reference sequence). CDR3 nucleotide sequence: TGTGCCAACACACCTCTGGGAGGGGGCAGCTCTGGGGCCAACGTCCTGACTTTC. Amino acids: CANTPLGGGSSGANVLTF.

The gene calls are TRBV5-1 and TRBJ2-1; 7 nucleotides match TRBD2. Unmatched junction bases numbered 12, after V lost 0 bases and J lost 0 bases. From germline, CDR1 is SGHRS and CDR2 YFSETQ. The CDR3 sequence is 19 residues long. In DNA form, the CDR3 reads TGCGCCAGCAGCTTGGCCGATCAGGGCGGGAGCGGCTCCTACAATGAGCAGTTCTTC. This sequence encodes CASSLADQGGSGSYNEQFF.

The rearrangement joins TRBV2 to TRBJ1-2; no firm D call. Germline CDR1 is SNHLY and CDR2 is FYNNEI. CDR3 length: 15 amino acids. Deletions cut 8 bases from V and 1 base from J, with 17 bases between. Here the CDR3 DNA reads TGTGCCAGCCGAGGTCGGGGAGGGAATAACTATGGCTACACCTTC. Translation: CASRGRGGNNYGYTF.

The V and J genes are TRBV30 and TRBJ2-3; D gene ambiguous. The CDR3 is 11 residues long. V was pared by 2 bases and J by 10 bases, with 10 bases between. Germline CDR1 GTSNPN, CDR2 SVGIG (reference sequence). CDR3 region: CAWSSLGPQYF. Here the CDR3 DNA reads TGTGCCTGGAGTAGCTTAGGTCCGCAGTATTTT. The full variable domain, with the rest looked up from reference TRBV30 and TRBJ2-3, is SQTIHQWPATLVQPVGSPLSLECTVEGTSNPNLYWYRQAAGRGLQLLFYSVGIGQISSEVPQNLSASRPQDRQFILSSKKLLLSDSGFYLCAWSSLGPQYFGPGTRLTVL.

This rearrangement joins TRBV2 to TRBJ1-1; D unresolved. Trimming took 2 bases from V and 4 from J, leaving 11 bases between them. Looked up from germline, CDR1 is SNHLY and CDR2 is FYNNEI. The CDR3 contains 14 residues. DNA of the CDR3: TGTGCCAGCAGTGAACAGAGTTCTCGCACTGAAGCTTTCTTT. It codes for CASSEQSSRTEAFF.

Only a few counts were recorded for this clone. The chain joins TRBV6-6 to TRBJ2-1; D uncertain. This CDR3 contains 12 residues. CDR1 and CDR2 (germline): MNHNY, SVGAGI (reference sequence). V was trimmed by 6 bases and J by 4 bases, leaving 7 bases between them. DNA for the CDR3: TGTGCCAGCAGCCCCCAATACAATGAGCAGTTCTTC. Translated: CASSPQYNEQFF.

The chain carries TRBV25-1 and TRBJ2-1, with 10 bases identical to TRBD2. The CDR3 length is 17 residues. Germline values: CDR1 MGHDK, CDR2 SYGVNS. The J segment lost 4 bases and the V segment lost 4 bases, leaving 10 bases of the junction unmatched. The CDR3 protein is CASSARSSGGGYNEQFF. In DNA form, the CDR3 reads TGTGCCAGCAGTGCTCGCTCTAGCGGGGGAGGTTACAATGAGCAGTTCTTC.

The chain uses TRBV11-3 and TRBJ2-1; 11 bases agree with TRBD2. Trimming cost V 3 bases and J 3 bases; bases outside gene matches: 7. CDR3 length equals 17 residues. CDR1 is SGHNT and CDR2 is YENEEA in the germline V gene. CDR3 sequence reads: CASSFRHGTSGYNEQFF. The CDR3 coding sequence is TGTGCCAGCAGCTTCCGTCACGGGACTAGCGGCTACAATGAGCAGTTCTTC.

In its sample, this clone was seen once. The J gene is TRBJ1-4, the V gene TRBV5-6, with 7 bases matching TRBD1. Looked up from germline, CDR1 is SGHDT and CDR2 is YYEEEE. The CDR3 contains 14 residues. Trimming took 1 base from V and 5 from J; bases not matched to a gene: 2. CDR3 sequence (DNA): TGTGCCAGCAGCTTGATGGGACAGAATGAAAAACTGTTTTTT. This gives the protein CASSLMGQNEKLFF.

As for this clone: At the DNA level, this CDR3 is encoded by other sequences in the same sample as well. The chain links TRBV5-1 to TRBJ2-3; the D is unclear. The V end lost 0 bases, the J end lost 2 bases, and 10 bases lay between the germline ends. The CDR3 totals 15 residues. Per germline, CDR1 SGHRS and CDR2 YFSETQ. CDR3 amino acids: CASSLGLSNTDTQYF. CDR3 coding DNA: TGCGCCAGCAGCTTGGGTCTGTCCAACACAGATACGCAGTATTTT.

The chain joins TRBV2 to TRBJ2-3; 10 nucleotides agree with TRBD2. The CDR3 sequence is 15 residues long. Germline values: CDR1 SNHLY, CDR2 FYNNEI. After removal of 4 bases from V and 5 bases from J, the junction contained 6 bases not matched to a gene. The CDR3 sequence is CASSVLAGGRDTQYF. The DNA for the CDR3 is TGTGCCAGCAGTGTTTTAGCGGGGGGACGAGATACGCAGTATTTT.

The chain employs TRBV29-1 and TRBJ2-7, with a tentative D call TRBD2 (6 bases). Deletions cut 6 bases from V and 0 bases from J, with 30 bases between. CDR3 length equals 19 residues. Germline loops: CDR1 SQVTM, CDR2 ANQGSEA. For the CDR3, the DNA is TGCAGCGTGGGGGTGGGAGGCACCAATAAGCCGTTGAACTCCTACGAGCAGTACTTC. It is translated as CSVGVGGTNKPLNSYEQYF.

The V gene is TRBV7-9, the J gene TRBJ1-1, with D tentatively TRBD1 (6 bases). CDR3 length equals 13 residues. CDR1 and CDR2 (germline): SEHNR, FQNEAQ (reference sequence). The germline V and J ends were trimmed by 8 bases and 5 bases, with 15 bases remaining between them. The CDR3 DNA follows: TGTGCCAGCGGAGGGTTTGGGACAACTGAAGCTTTCTTT. Protein: CASGGFGTTEAFF.

This clone was picked up a small number of times. The CDR3 nucleotides read TGTGCCAGCAGCTTAGACCAGGTCAAAACTGGAAACACCATATATTTT. It is translated as CASSLDQVKTGNTIYF. V and J are TRBV11-2 and TRBJ1-3, with D hard to call. Germline V lookup: CDR1 SGHAT, CDR2 FQNNGV. CDR3 size: 16 residues. V was pared by 0 bases and J by 2 bases, with 11 bases between.

The chain recombines TRBV6-6 with TRBJ2-7, with TRBD2 matching over 9 bases. Per the germline V gene, CDR1 is MNHNY and CDR2 is SVGAGI (reference sequence). The CDR3 runs to 15 residues. V shed 8 bases and J 3 bases; nucleotides not matched to a gene: 11. CDR3 residues: CASLVRGGMGYEQYF. In nucleotides, the CDR3 is TGTGCCAGCCTGGTGCGGGGGGGTATGGGCTACGAGCAGTACTTC.

The chain is built from TRBV30 and TRBJ2-2, with D possibly called TRBD1 or TRBD2 (6 bases each). The CDR3 has 14 amino acids. Germline CDR1 is GTSNPN and CDR2 is SVGIG (reference sequence). V was cut by 5 bases and J by 7 bases, with 17 bases left in between. CDR3 amino acids: CAWGAARGGGELFF. CDR3 nucleotide sequence: TGTGCCTGGGGCGCGGCCAGGGGAGGCGGGGAGCTGTTTTTT.

For this clone: The sample has other DNA sequences that encode this CDR3 too. The chain recombines TRBV19 with TRBJ2-3; a possible D gene is TRBD1 (5 bases). CDR1 LNHDA and CDR2 SQIVND come from the germline V gene (reference sequence). The CDR3 consists of 13 residues. V was cut by 5 bases and J by 2 bases, with 8 bases left in between. The CDR3 nucleotides are TGTGCCAGTAGTGACAGATCCACAGATACGCAGTATTTT. Encoded protein: CASSDRSTDTQYF.

J is TRBJ2-7 and V is TRBV5-1; perhaps TRBD2 as D (6 bases). This CDR3 is 16 amino acids long. CDR1 is SGHRS, CDR2 YFSETQ, per germline. Trimming removed 4 bases at V and 0 bases at J, with 17 bases between. The CDR3 is CASSPMGLTPSYEQYF. Here the CDR3 DNA reads TGCGCCAGCAGCCCGATGGGACTGACACCCTCCTACGAGCAGTACTTC.